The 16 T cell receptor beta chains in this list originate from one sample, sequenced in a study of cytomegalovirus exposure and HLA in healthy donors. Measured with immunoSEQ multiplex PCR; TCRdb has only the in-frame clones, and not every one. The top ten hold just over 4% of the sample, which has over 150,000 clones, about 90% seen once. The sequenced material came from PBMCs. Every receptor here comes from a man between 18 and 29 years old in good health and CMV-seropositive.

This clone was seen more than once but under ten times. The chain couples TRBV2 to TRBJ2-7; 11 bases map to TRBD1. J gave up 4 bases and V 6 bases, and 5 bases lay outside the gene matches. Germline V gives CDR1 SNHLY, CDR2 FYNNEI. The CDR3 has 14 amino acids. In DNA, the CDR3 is TGTGCCAGCAGCCGGGACAGGGGGGAGTACGAGCAGTACTTC. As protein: CASSRDRGEYEQYF.

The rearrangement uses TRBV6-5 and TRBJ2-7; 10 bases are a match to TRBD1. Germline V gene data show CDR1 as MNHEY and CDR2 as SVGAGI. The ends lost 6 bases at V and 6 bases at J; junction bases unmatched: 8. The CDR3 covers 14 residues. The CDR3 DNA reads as TGTGCCAGCAGCCCTGGGACAGGGGTGGGCGAGCAGTACTTC. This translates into CASSPGTGVGEQYF.

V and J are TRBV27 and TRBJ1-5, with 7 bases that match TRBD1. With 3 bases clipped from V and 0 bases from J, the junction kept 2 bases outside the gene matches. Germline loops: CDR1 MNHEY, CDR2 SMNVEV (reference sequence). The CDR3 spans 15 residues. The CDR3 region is CASSLQGDSNQPQHF. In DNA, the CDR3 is TGTGCCAGCAGTTTGCAGGGGGATAGCAATCAGCCCCAGCATTTT.

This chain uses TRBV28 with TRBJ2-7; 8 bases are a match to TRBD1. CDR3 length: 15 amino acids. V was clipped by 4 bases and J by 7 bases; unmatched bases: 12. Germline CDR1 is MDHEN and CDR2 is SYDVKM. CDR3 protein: CASSSGQAVWGEQYF. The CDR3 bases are TGTGCCAGCAGTTCGGGACAGGCAGTTTGGGGAGAGCAGTACTTC.

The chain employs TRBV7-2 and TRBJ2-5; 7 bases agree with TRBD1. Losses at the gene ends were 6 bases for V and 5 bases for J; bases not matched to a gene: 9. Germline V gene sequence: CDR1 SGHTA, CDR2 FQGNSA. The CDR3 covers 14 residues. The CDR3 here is CASSKQGLRETQYF. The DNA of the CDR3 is TGTGCCAGCAGTAAACAGGGGTTAAGGGAGACCCAGTACTTC.

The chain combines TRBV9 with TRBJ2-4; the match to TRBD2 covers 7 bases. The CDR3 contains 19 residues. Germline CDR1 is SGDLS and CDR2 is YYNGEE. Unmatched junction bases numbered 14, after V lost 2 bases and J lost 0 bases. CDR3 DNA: TGTGCCAGCAGCGTCGAGGGGTCGCGCGGGAGCGGAGCCAAAAACATTCAGTACTTC. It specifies CASSVEGSRGSGAKNIQYF.

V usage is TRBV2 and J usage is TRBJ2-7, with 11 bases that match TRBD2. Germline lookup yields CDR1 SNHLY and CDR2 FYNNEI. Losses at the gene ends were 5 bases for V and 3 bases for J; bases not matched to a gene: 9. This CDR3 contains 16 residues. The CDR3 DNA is TGTGCCAGCAGTCCAAATTCCGGGACTAGCGGCTACGAGCAGTACTTC. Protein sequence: CASSPNSGTSGYEQYF.

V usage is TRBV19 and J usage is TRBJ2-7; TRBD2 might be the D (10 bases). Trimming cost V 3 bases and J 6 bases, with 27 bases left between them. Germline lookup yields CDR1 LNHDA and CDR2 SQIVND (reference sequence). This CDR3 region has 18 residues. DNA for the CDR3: TGTGCCAGTAGTATTCCGGGGACAGGGCTAGCGGGAGTTGGCGAGCAGTACTTC. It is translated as CASSIPGTGLAGVGEQYF. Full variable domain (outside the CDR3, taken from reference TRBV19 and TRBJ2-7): DGGITQSPKYLFRKEGQNVTLSCEQNLNHDAMYWYRQDPGQGLRLIYYSQIVNDFQKGDIAEGYSVSREKKESFPLTVTSAQKNPTAFYLCASSIPGTGLAGVGEQYFGPGTRLTVT.

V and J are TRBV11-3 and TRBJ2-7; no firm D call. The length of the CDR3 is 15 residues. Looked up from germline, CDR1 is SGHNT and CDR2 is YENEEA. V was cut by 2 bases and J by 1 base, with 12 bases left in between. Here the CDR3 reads CASSLSFGNSYEQYF. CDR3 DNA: TGTGCCAGCAGCTTAAGTTTTGGCAATTCCTACGAGCAGTACTTC.

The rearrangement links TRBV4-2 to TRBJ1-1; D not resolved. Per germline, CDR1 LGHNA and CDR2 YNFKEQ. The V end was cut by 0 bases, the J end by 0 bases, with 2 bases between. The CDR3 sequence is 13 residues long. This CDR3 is CASSQDMNTEAFF. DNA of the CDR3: TGTGCCAGCAGCCAAGACATGAACACTGAAGCTTTCTTT.

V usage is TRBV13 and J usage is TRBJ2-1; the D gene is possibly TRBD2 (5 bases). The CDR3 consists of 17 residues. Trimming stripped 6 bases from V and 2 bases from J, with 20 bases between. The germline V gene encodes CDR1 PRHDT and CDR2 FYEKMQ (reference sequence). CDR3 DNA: TGTGCCAGCAGATTAATCTTCCCGGGAATAACCTACAATGAGCAGTTCTTC. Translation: CASRLIFPGITYNEQFF. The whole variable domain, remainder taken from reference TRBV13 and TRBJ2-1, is AAGVIQSPRHLIKEKRETATLKCYPIPRHDTVYWYQQGPGQDPQFLISFYEKMQSDKGSIPDRFSAQQFSDYHSELNMSSLELGDSALYFCASRLIFPGITYNEQFFGPGTRLTVL.

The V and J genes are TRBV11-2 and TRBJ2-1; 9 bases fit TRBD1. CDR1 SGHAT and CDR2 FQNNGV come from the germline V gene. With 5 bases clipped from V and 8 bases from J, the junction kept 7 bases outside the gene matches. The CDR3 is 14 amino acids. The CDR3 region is CASSRGQGGYEQFF. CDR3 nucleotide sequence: TGTGCCAGCAGCCGGGGACAGGGAGGTTATGAGCAGTTCTTC.

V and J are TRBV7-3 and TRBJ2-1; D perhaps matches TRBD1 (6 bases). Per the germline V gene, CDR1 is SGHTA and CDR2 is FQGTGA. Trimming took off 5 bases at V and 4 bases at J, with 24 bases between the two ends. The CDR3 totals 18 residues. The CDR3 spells CASSHTGPSGNNYNEQFF. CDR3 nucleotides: TGTGCCAGCAGCCACACAGGGCCTTCAGGTAATAATTACAATGAGCAGTTCTTC.

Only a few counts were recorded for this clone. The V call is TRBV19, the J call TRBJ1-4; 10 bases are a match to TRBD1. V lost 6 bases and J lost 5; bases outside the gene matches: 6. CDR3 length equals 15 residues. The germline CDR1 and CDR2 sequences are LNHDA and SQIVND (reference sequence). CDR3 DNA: TGTGCCAGTAGCAGAGGGGACAGGGGAAATGAAAAACTGTTTTTT. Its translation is CASSRGDRGNEKLFF. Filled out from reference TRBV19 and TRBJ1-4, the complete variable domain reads DGGITQSPKYLFRKEGQNVTLSCEQNLNHDAMYWYRQDPGQGLRLIYYSQIVNDFQKGDIAEGYSVSREKKESFPLTVTSAQKNPTAFYLCASSRGDRGNEKLFFGSGTQLSVL.

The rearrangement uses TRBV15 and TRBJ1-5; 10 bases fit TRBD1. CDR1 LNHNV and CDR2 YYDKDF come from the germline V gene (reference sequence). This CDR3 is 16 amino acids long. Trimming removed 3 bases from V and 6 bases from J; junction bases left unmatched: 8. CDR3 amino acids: CATSSAGTGVGQPQHF. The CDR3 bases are TGTGCCACCAGCAGTGCTGGGACAGGGGTGGGTCAGCCCCAGCATTTT.

The chain's CDR3 is CASSLLGELFF. CDR3 nucleotides: TGTGCCAGCAGTTTACTCGGGGAGCTGTTTTTT. The gene calls are TRBV28 and TRBJ2-2; D remains unclear. This CDR3 spans 11 amino acids. The germline gives CDR1 MDHEN, CDR2 SYDVKM. V was clipped by 2 bases and J by 7 bases, with 2 bases between them.